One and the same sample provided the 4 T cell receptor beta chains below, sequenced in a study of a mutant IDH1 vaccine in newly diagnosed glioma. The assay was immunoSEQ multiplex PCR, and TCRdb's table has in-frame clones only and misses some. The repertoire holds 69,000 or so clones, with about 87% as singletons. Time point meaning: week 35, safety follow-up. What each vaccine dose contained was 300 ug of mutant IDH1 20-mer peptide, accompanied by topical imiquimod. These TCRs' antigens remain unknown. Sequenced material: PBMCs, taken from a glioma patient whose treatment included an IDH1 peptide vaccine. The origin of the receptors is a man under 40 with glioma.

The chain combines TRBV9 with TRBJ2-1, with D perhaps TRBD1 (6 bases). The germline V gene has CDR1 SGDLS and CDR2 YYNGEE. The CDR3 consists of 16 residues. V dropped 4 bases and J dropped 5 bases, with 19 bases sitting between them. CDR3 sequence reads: CASSLTSARQDNEQFF. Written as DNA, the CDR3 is TGTGCCAGCAGCCTGACCTCCGCCCGACAGGACAATGAGCAGTTCTTC.

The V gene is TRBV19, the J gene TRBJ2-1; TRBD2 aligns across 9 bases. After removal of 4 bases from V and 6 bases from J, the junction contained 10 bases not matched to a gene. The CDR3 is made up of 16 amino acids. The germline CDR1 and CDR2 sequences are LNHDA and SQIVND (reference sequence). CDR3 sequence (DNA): TGTGCCAGTAGTAATTTAGTAGCGGGAGCCCTCAATGAGCAGTTCTTC. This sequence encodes CASSNLVAGALNEQFF. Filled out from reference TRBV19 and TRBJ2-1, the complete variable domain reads DGGITQSPKYLFRKEGQNVTLSCEQNLNHDAMYWYRQDPGQGLRLIYYSQIVNDFQKGDIAEGYSVSREKKESFPLTVTSAQKNPTAFYLCASSNLVAGALNEQFFGPGTRLTVL.

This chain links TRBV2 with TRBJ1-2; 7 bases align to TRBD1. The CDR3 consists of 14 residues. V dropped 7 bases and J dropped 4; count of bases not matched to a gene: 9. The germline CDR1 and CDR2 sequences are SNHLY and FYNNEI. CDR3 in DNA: TGTGCCAGCATAGGGGACAGTAGCCTCTATGGCTACACCTTC. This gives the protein CASIGDSSLYGYTF.

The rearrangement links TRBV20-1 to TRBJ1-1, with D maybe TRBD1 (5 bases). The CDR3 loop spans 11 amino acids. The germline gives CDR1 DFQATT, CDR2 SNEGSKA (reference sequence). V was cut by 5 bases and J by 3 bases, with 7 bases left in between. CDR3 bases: TGCAGTGCTGGGACCTACACTGAAGCTTTCTTT. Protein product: CSAGTYTEAFF.